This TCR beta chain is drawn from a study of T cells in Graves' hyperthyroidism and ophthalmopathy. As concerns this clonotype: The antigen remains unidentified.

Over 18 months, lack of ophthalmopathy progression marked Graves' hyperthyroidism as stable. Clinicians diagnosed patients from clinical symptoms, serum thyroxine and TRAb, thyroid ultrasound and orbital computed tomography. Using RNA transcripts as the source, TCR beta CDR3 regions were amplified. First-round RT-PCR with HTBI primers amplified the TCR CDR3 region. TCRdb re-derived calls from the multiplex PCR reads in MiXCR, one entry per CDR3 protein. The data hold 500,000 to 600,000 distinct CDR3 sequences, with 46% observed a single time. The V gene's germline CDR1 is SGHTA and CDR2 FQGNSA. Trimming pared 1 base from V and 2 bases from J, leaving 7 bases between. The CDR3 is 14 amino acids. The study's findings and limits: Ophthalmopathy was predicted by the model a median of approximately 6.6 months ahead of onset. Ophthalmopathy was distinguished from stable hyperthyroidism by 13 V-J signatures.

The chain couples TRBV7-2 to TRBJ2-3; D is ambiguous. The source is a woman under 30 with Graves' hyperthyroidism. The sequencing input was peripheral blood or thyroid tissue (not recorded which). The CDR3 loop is CASSLVGPTDTQYF. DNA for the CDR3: TGTGCCAGCAGCTTAGTAGGCCCCACAGATACGCAGTATTTT. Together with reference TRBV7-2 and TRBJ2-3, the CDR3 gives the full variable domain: GAGVSQSPSNKVTEKGKDVELRCDPISGHTALYWYRQSLGQGLEFLIYFQGNSAPDKSGLPSDRFSAERTGGSVSTLTIQRTQQEDSAVYLCASSLVGPTDTQYFGPGTRLTVL.